What follows are 4 T cell receptor beta chains derived from one specimen sequenced in a study of shared clonotypes between healthy human individuals. Selected positively for CCR7 and CD45RO-negative, naive CD8 cells excluded terminally differentiated effector memory CD45RA+ cells. Libraries were prepared by immunoSEQ multiplex PCR; TCRdb keeps only in-frame clonotypes and omits some of them. In the table there are some 2.1 million clones, 85% to 95% of which are singletons. Sequenced: naive CD8+ T cells from PBMCs. These receptors all come from a man between 18 and 29 years old in good health. Some clones in this sample may be carry-over from other donors' samples.

This sequence joins TRBV27 and TRBJ1-2; possibly TRBD1 for D (6 bases). Germline CDR1 reads MNHEY; CDR2 reads SMNVEV (reference sequence). V gave up 9 bases and J gave up 3 bases, with 20 bases separating them. The CDR3 runs 15 residues. The CDR3 sequence is CASRERQASYYGYTF. The DNA for the CDR3 is TGTGCCAGTAGAGAGAGACAGGCGTCTTACTATGGCTACACCTTC.

The chain joins TRBV9 to TRBJ2-7; D is unresolved. CDR1 is SGDLS and CDR2 is YYNGEE in the germline V gene. Trimming took 0 bases from V and 0 from J, leaving 10 bases between them. The CDR3 is made up of 15 amino acids. The CDR3 nucleotides are TGTGCCAGCAGCGTAGGGGTAGCCAGCTCCTACGAGCAGTACTTC. It translates to CASSVGVASSYEQYF. The variable domain in full, with the rest retrieved from reference TRBV9 and TRBJ2-7, is DSGVTQTPKHLITATGQRVTLRCSPRSGDLSVYWYQQSLDQGLQFLIQYYNGEERAKGNILERFSAQQFPDLHSELNLSSLELGDSALYFCASSVGVASSYEQYFGPGTRLTVT.

This clone appeared once. This sample also contains other DNA sequences that code for the same CDR3. The V gene is TRBV7-9, the J gene TRBJ2-1; D might be TRBD2 (7 bases). Germline assignment: CDR1 SEHNR and CDR2 FQNEAQ (reference sequence). The V gene lost 5 bases and the J gene lost 5 bases, with 16 bases spanning the gap. The CDR3 runs 15 residues. Written as DNA, the CDR3 is TGTGCCAGCAGCCCCGCGGGGGCAGGGGACAATGAGCAGTTCTTC. Its protein product is CASSPAGAGDNEQFF.

Of note for this clone: Since a much larger clone is just one base distant, this may be a read error. This sample includes further DNA sequences coding for the same CDR3. V is TRBV28 and J is TRBJ2-2, with D hard to call. Germline lookup yields CDR1 MDHEN and CDR2 SYDVKM. The CDR3 length is 12 residues. With 2 bases removed from V and 4 bases from J, the gap between germline ends came to 2 bases. CDR3 coding DNA: TGTGCCAGCAGTTTAAGCACCGGGGAGCTGTTTTTT. Its protein is CASSLSTGELFF.